This TCR beta chain is drawn from a study of patients and donors after allogeneic stem cell transplantation. V shed 2 bases and J 2 bases; nucleotides not matched to a gene: 7. The CDR3 loop spans 16 amino acids. In germline, CDR1 is SGHRS, CDR2 YFSETQ. One entry per CDR3 protein results from TCRdb running MiXCR on the RT-PCR reads. Here the sample spans hundreds of thousands of distinct CDR3 sequences, more than 35% being singletons. The TCR was taken from a human donor who was either an allogeneic HSCT recipient or a stem cell or donor lymphocyte infusion donor (not recorded which). It is not recorded whose cells these are; they may come from a transplant donor. The sample consisted of blood, either unsorted or a sorted T cell fraction (not recorded which). This sequence joins TRBV5-1 and TRBJ2-3, with 8 bases aligning to TRBD2. CDR3 amino acids: CASSFSKRESTDTQYF. The DNA of the CDR3 is TGCGCCAGCAGCTTCTCTAAGCGGGAGTCCACAGATACGCAGTATTTT.